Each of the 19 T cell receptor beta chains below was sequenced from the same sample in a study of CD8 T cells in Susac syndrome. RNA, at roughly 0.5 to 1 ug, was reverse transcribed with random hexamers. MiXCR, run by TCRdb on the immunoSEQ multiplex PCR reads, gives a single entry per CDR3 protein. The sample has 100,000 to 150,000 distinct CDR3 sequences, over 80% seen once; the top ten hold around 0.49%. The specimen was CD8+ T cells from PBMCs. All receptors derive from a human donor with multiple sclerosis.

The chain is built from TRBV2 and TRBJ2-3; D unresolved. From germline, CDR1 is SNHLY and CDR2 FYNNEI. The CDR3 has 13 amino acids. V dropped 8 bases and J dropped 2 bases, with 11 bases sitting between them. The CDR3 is CASPEHATDTQYF. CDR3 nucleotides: TGTGCCAGCCCGGAGCACGCCACAGATACGCAGTATTTT.

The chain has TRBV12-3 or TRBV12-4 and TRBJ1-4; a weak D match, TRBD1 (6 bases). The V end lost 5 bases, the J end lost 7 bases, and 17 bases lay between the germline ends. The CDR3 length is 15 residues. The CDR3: CASSRFGTRTEKLFF. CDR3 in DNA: TGTGCCAGCAGTCGGTTCGGGACACGAACTGAAAAACTGTTTTTT.

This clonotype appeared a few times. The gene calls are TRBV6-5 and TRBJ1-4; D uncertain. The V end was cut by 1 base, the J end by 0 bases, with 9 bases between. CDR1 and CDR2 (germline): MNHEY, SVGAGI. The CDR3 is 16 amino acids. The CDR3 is CASSYWEPSTNEKLFF. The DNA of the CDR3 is TGTGCCAGCAGTTACTGGGAGCCGTCAACTAATGAAAAACTGTTTTTT.

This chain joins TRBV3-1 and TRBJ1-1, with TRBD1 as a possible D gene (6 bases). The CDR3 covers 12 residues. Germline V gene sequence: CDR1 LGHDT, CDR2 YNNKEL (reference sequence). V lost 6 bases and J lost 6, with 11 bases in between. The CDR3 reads CASRGQGPEAFF. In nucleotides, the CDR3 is TGTGCCAGCAGGGGCCAGGGGCCTGAAGCTTTCTTT.

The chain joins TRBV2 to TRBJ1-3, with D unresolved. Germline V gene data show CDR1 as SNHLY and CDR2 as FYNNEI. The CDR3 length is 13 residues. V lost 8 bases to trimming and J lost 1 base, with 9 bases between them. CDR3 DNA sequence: TGTGCCAGCGGCGGCCGTTCTGGAAACACCATATATTTT. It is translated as CASGGRSGNTIYF.

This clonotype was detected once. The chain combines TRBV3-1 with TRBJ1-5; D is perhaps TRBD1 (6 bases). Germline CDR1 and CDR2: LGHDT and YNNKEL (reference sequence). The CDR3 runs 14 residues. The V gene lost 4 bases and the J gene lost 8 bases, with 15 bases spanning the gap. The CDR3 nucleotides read TGTGCCAGCAGCCCCCGAGGGGGGGTTGAGCCCCAGCATTTT. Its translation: CASSPRGGVEPQHF.

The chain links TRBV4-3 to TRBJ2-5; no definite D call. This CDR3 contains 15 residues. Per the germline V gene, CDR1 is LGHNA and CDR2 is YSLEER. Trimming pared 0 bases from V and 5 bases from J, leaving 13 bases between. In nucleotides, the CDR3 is TGCGCCAGCAGCCAAGATAGAGCCTTCAGGGAGACCCAGTACTTC. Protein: CASSQDRAFRETQYF.

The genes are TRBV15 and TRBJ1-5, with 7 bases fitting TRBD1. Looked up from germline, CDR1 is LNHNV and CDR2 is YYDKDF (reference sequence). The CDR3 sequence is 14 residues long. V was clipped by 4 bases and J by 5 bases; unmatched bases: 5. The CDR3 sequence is CATSKDRAHQPQHF. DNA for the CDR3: TGTGCCACCAGCAAAGACAGGGCCCATCAGCCCCAGCATTTT.

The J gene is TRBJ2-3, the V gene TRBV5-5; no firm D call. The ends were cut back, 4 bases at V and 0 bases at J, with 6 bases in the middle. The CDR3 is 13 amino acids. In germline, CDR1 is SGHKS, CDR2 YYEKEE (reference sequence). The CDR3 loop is CASSPDSTDTQYF. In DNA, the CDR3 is TGTGCCAGCAGCCCCGACAGCACAGATACGCAGTATTTT. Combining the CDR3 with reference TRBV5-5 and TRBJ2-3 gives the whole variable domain DAGVTQSPTHLIKTRGQQVTLRCSPISGHKSVSWYQQVLGQGPQFIFQYYEKEERGRGNFPDRFSARQFPNYSSELNVNALLLGDSALYLCASSPDSTDTQYFGPGTRLTVL.

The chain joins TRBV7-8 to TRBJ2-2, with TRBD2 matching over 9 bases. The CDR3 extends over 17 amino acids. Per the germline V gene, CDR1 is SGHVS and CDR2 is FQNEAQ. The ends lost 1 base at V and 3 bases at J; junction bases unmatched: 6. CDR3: CASSLVRGRADTGELFF. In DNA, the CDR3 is TGTGCCAGCAGCTTAGTGCGCGGGAGGGCCGACACCGGGGAGCTGTTTTTT.

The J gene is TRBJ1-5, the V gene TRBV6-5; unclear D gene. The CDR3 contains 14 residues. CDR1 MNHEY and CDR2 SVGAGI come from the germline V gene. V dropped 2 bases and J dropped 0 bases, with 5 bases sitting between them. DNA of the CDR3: TGTGCCAGCAGTTACAAGTATAGCAATCAGCCCCAGCATTTT. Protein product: CASSYKYSNQPQHF.

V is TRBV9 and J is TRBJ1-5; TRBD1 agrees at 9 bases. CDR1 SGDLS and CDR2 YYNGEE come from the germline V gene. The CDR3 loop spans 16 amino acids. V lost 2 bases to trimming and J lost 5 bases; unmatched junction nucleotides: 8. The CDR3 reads CASSVIRDRADQPQHF. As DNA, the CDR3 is TGTGCCAGCAGCGTGATCAGGGACAGGGCCGATCAGCCCCAGCATTTT.

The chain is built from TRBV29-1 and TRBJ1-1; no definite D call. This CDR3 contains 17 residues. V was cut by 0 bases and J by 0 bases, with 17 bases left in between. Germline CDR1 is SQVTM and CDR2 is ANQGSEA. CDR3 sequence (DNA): TGCAGCGTTGAAGAAGGGAAGGGTATCCCTTTGAACACTGAAGCTTTCTTT. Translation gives CSVEEGKGIPLNTEAFF.

CDR3 loop: CASSVSQRSEAFF. The CDR3 DNA is TGTGCCAGCAGTGTGTCACAGCGAAGTGAAGCTTTCTTT. The chain links TRBV2 to TRBJ1-1, with D uncertain. This CDR3 comprises 13 residues. V was shortened by 4 bases and J by 7 bases, with 13 bases between the two germline ends. Germline lookup yields CDR1 SNHLY and CDR2 FYNNEI.

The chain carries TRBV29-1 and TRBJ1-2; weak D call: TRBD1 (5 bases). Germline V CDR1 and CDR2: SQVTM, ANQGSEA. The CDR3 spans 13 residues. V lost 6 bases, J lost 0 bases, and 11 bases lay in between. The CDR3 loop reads CSVGDLANYGYTF. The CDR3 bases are TGCAGCGTGGGGGACCTCGCTAACTATGGCTACACCTTC.

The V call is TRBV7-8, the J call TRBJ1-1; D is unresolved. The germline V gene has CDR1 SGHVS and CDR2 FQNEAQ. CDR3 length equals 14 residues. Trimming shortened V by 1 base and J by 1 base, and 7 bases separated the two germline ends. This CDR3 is CASSLVMGNTEAFF. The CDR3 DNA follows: TGTGCCAGCAGCTTAGTCATGGGGAACACTGAAGCTTTCTTT.

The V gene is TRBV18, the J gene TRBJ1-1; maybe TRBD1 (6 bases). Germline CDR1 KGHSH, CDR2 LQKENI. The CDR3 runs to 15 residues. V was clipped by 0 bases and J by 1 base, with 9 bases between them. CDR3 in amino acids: CASSPPGQKNTEAFF. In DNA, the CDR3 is TGTGCCAGCTCACCACCCGGACAGAAGAACACTGAAGCTTTCTTT.

CDR3 residues: CASSTLRSDSGNTIYF. The CDR3 nucleotides read TGTGCCAGCAGTACCCTTAGGTCAGACTCTGGAAACACCATATATTTT. The chain is built from TRBV6-6 and TRBJ1-3; unclear D gene. Germline V CDR1 and CDR2: MNHNY, SVGAGI (reference sequence). Trimming pared 5 bases from V and 0 bases from J, leaving 14 bases between. CDR3 size: 16 residues.

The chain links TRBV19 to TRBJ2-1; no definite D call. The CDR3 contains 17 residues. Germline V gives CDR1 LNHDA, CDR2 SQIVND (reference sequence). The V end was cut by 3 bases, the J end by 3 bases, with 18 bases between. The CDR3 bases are TGTGCCAGTAGTATCACCCCCGGCAGGTCGTTCTACAATGAGCAGTTCTTC. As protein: CASSITPGRSFYNEQFF.